Sequencing of this T cell receptor beta chain was carried out in a study of technical replicates of blood from a few donors (dated by TCRdb to 2015 to 2018). The library came from the immunoSEQ multiplex PCR assay. What TCRdb holds here is the immuneACCESS table cut down to in-frame rearrangements. Part of the clones is not present; checked against another copy, under half of the missing clones reflect an unresolved V gene, and the others are unexplained. This sample is represented by tens of thousands of clones; around 94% of them were singletons. The ten largest clones capture 0.2% to 0.3% of the sample. Including the terminal cysteine and phenylalanine, the CDR3 comprises 14 residues. Of all the DNA, just the CDR3 is kept, 42 bases in frame from base 1. Clipping removes 6 bases from V and 5 bases from J, with 4 as the unmatched junction base count. From the germline V gene (reference sequence), CDR1 is LNHDA and CDR2 is SQIVND.

Worth noting for this clone: Its antigen specificity is not known. One base away there is no much larger clone; base qualities are not given.

The V and J genes are TRBV19 and TRBJ2-2, and 9 junctional nucleotides match TRBD2. The TCR originated in a human donor in good health. The sequenced sample consisted of T cells isolated from PBMCs. The DNA reads as follows: TGTGCCAGTAGCCCGGGACTAGCTACCGGGGAGCTGTTTTTT. This is translated as CASSPGLATGELFF.